These 28 T cell receptor beta chains were sequenced from one sample in a study of blood T cell repertoires in COVID-19. Sequencing was performed with immunoSEQ multiplex PCR; in TCRdb, only in-frame clones are kept and a portion is missing. The sample yields about 170,000 clones, approximately 82% seen once. Sequenced input: PBMCs or T cells enriched from blood (not recorded which). Receptors originate from a woman between 50 and 59 years old who had recovered from COVID-19.

V and J are TRBV2 and TRBJ1-2; D call uncertain. Germline lookup yields CDR1 SNHLY and CDR2 FYNNEI. This CDR3 comprises 11 residues. Trimming removed 10 bases at V and 5 bases at J, with 11 bases between. This chain's CDR3 is CAIQTGYGYTF. The DNA of the CDR3 is TGTGCCATCCAGACGGGATATGGCTACACCTTC.

The CDR3 sequence is CASSLDRHNNSPLHF. The CDR3 nucleotides read TGCGCCAGCAGCTTAGATAGACACAATAATTCACCCCTCCACTTT. V usage is TRBV5-1 and J usage is TRBJ1-6; D is ambiguous. The V and J ends lost 2 bases and 5 bases respectively, with 11 bases between them. Germline V gives CDR1 SGHRS, CDR2 YFSETQ. The CDR3 has 15 residues.

CDR3: CASTSDRYRGDTQYF. The CDR3, as DNA: TGTGCCAGTACCTCGGACCGTTACAGGGGGGATACGCAGTATTTT. V is TRBV19 and J is TRBJ2-3; 8 nucleotides agree with TRBD1. This CDR3 is 15 amino acids long. V lost 7 bases to trimming and J lost 6 bases; unmatched junction nucleotides: 12. Germline loops: CDR1 LNHDA, CDR2 SQIVND (reference sequence).

This chain joins TRBV14 and TRBJ1-2, with 8 positions matching TRBD1. Germline loops: CDR1 SGHDN, CDR2 FVKESK. This CDR3 has 14 amino acids. Losses at the gene ends were 0 bases for V and 6 bases for J; bases not matched to a gene: 3. CDR3 coding DNA: TGTGCCAGCAGCCAAGATGGCAGGGGGCATGGCTACACCTTC. Protein: CASSQDGRGHGYTF.

V and J are TRBV7-2 and TRBJ2-5, with 8 nucleotides matching TRBD2. V trimming: 5 bases; J trimming: 7 bases; junction bases outside the gene matches: 6. Per the germline V gene, CDR1 is SGHTA and CDR2 is FQGNSA. This CDR3 contains 13 residues. The CDR3 bases are TGTGCCAGCAGCCCGGGACTAGTGGGGACCCAGTACTTC. Translating gives CASSPGLVGTQYF.

The rearrangement joins TRBV4-3 to TRBJ1-4; D is unclear. Between the trimmed V and J ends, which lost 1 base and 5 bases, there was a span of 17 bases. This CDR3 has 17 amino acids. Germline-derived CDR1 and CDR2 are LGHNA and YSLEER. This CDR3 is CASSQGANLGTNEKLFF. Here the CDR3 DNA reads TGCGCCAGCAGCCAAGGGGCGAATTTGGGTACCAATGAAAAACTGTTTTTT.

CDR3 sequence reads: CASSPRRSLSDSPLHF. CDR3 bases: TGTGCCAGCAGTCCCCGCCGGTCTCTGTCCGATTCACCCCTCCACTTT. V usage is TRBV27 and J usage is TRBJ1-6, with D hard to call. Trimming shortened V by 5 bases and J by 8 bases, and 19 bases separated the two germline ends. The CDR3 has 16 residues. Germline CDR1 MNHEY, CDR2 SMNVEV (reference sequence).

The rearrangement joins TRBV2 to TRBJ1-5; D is unclear. The CDR3 sequence is 13 residues long. Germline values: CDR1 SNHLY, CDR2 FYNNEI. V lost 7 bases and J 0 bases, leaving 7 bases between the germline ends. CDR3: CASTRYSNQPQHF. The DNA of the CDR3 is TGTGCCAGCACTCGTTATAGCAATCAGCCCCAGCATTTT.

The rearrangement links TRBV6-5 to TRBJ1-2; D ambiguous. V lost 6 bases, J lost 3 bases, and 8 bases lay in between. The CDR3 loop spans 12 amino acids. CDR1 and CDR2 from the germline V gene are MNHEY and SVGAGI. DNA of the CDR3: TGTGCCAGCAGAGACGGGTACTATGGCTACACCTTC. Translating gives CASRDGYYGYTF.

Points on this clone: One end of the junction varies from germline; a read error may be responsible. The rearrangement joins TRBV7-2 to TRBJ2-5; 11 nucleotides line up with TRBD2. CDR1 and CDR2 (germline): SGHTA, FQGNSA. CDR3 size: 16 residues. CDR3 nucleotide sequence: TGTGCCAGCAGCGTAGCGGGGGGGGGTCCGTGGGAGACCCAGTACTTC. Residues: CASSVAGGGPWETQYF.

The V call is TRBV5-4, the J call TRBJ2-7; 7 nucleotides align to TRBD2. Germline V CDR1 and CDR2: SGHNT, YYREEE (reference sequence). The CDR3 length is 12 residues. Trimming removed 7 bases from V and 6 bases from J; junction bases left unmatched: 7. The CDR3 spells CASGPPGGEQYV. The CDR3 bases are TGTGCCAGCGGACCCCCGGGGGGCGAGCAGTACGTC.

V and J are TRBV6-6 and TRBJ1-5; D is unclear. This CDR3 has 12 residues. V lost 6 bases to trimming and J lost 5 bases, with 8 bases between them. CDR1 is MNHNY, CDR2 SVGAGI, per germline (reference sequence). CDR3 in DNA: TGTGCCAGCAGCCAGTCCTATCAGCCCCAGCATTTT. Protein sequence: CASSQSYQPQHF.

This clone was seen just once. V gene TRBV18 combines with J gene TRBJ1-1; D gene ambiguous. CDR1 and CDR2 from the germline V gene are KGHSH and LQKENI. The CDR3 runs to 13 residues. Trimming cost V 6 bases and J 6 bases, with 14 bases left between them. This CDR3 reads CASSLTQQAEAFF. The CDR3 DNA reads TGTGCCAGCTCCCTTACCCAACAAGCTGAAGCTTTCTTT.

The V and J genes are TRBV14 and TRBJ1-4; D ambiguous. Germline CDR1 is SGHDN and CDR2 is FVKESK. The CDR3 spans 17 residues. V gave up 4 bases and J gave up 4 bases, with 19 bases separating them. The CDR3 loop is CASSRLPPQHINEKLFF. The CDR3, as DNA: TGTGCCAGCAGCCGACTCCCCCCCCAGCATATTAATGAAAAACTGTTTTTT.

The chain links TRBV28 to TRBJ1-3; TRBD1 is a possible D gene (5 bases). In germline, CDR1 is MDHEN, CDR2 SYDVKM. The CDR3 contains 12 residues. V was clipped by 9 bases and J by 0 bases, with 6 bases between them. For the CDR3, the DNA is TGTGCCAGGACAGACTCTGGAAACACCATATATTTT. Its translation: CARTDSGNTIYF.

The rearrangement links TRBV29-1 to TRBJ1-1; 8 bases fit TRBD1. The germline V gene has CDR1 SQVTM and CDR2 ANQGSEA. This CDR3 region has 11 residues. The J segment lost 7 bases and the V segment lost 7 bases, leaving 5 bases of the junction unmatched. The CDR3: CSARQGREAFF. The CDR3 DNA reads as TGCAGCGCACGACAGGGGCGTGAAGCTTTCTTT.

This clone has only a few counts. The V gene is TRBV29-1, the J gene TRBJ1-5; TRBD1 matches 8 bases. This CDR3 has 13 amino acids. Unmatched junction bases numbered 2, after V lost 4 bases and J lost 3 bases. Germline CDR1 is SQVTM and CDR2 is ANQGSEA. This CDR3 is CSVGDRNNQPQHF. The CDR3, as DNA: TGCAGCGTTGGGGACAGGAACAATCAGCCCCAGCATTTT.

The chain uses TRBV24-1 and TRBJ2-1, with 8 bases lining up with TRBD1. The junction had 8 bases not matched to a gene; V was cut back by 1 base and J by 10 bases. Germline V gene sequence: CDR1 KGHDR, CDR2 SFDVKD. CDR3 length: 15 amino acids. The CDR3 is CATSDFRQGAGEQFF. CDR3 DNA: TGTGCCACCAGTGATTTTAGGCAGGGGGCAGGCGAGCAGTTCTTC.

The chain combines TRBV19 with TRBJ2-4, with 7 bases aligning to TRBD1. CDR1 and CDR2 (germline): LNHDA, SQIVND (reference sequence). The CDR3 totals 15 residues. The trim removed 3 bases at V and 4 bases at J, leaving 6 bases unmatched. The CDR3 reads CASSILKTGKNIQYF. CDR3 sequence (DNA): TGTGCCAGTAGTATTCTGAAGACAGGGAAAAACATTCAGTACTTC.

V is TRBV4-2 and J is TRBJ2-5, with 9 bases aligning to TRBD2. Germline CDR1 reads LGHNA; CDR2 reads YNFKEQ. This CDR3 is built from 15 residues. The ends lost 1 base at V and 1 base at J; junction bases unmatched: 1. In nucleotides, the CDR3 is TGTGCCAGCAGCCAAGGGCGGGGGGGCCAAGAGACCCAGTACTTC. It specifies CASSQGRGGQETQYF.

V is TRBV3-1 (or the pseudogene TRBV3-2) and J is TRBJ1-2; no definite D call. Trimming took off 0 bases at V and 4 bases at J, with 6 bases between the two ends. Germline V gives CDR1 LGHDT, CDR2 YNNKEL (reference sequence). The CDR3 sequence is 13 residues long. This CDR3 reads CASSQDPLYGYTF. The CDR3 DNA reads TGTGCCAGCAGCCAAGATCCCCTCTATGGCTACACCTTC.

The rearrangement uses TRBV28 and TRBJ2-1, with 9 bases matching TRBD1. Germline CDR1 reads MDHEN; CDR2 reads SYDVKM. CDR3 length: 15 amino acids. V was clipped by 8 bases and J by 4 bases; unmatched bases: 9. The CDR3, as DNA: TGTGCCAGCTTGCCCCGGGACAGGGCTTACAATGAGCAGTTCTTC. This codes for CASLPRDRAYNEQFF.

This chain links TRBV27 with TRBJ2-1, with D tentatively TRBD2 (6 bases). With 4 bases removed from V and 5 bases from J, the gap between germline ends came to 9 bases. Per the germline V gene, CDR1 is MNHEY and CDR2 is SMNVEV (reference sequence). The CDR3 spans 13 residues. CDR3 nucleotide sequence: TGTGCCAGCAGTTGGGGACTCGACAATGAGCAGTTCTTC. This sequence encodes CASSWGLDNEQFF.

The genes are TRBV27 and TRBJ1-6; unclear D gene. With 2 bases removed from V and 7 bases from J, the gap between germline ends came to 6 bases. Germline loops: CDR1 MNHEY, CDR2 SMNVEV (reference sequence). The CDR3 spans 13 residues. CDR3 sequence reads: CASSLRENSPLHF. Written as DNA, the CDR3 is TGTGCCAGCAGTTTACGAGAGAATTCACCCCTCCACTTT.

The chain links TRBV7-9 to TRBJ1-4, with 9 nucleotides matching TRBD1. J lost 8 bases, V lost 4 bases, and 8 bases had no gene match. In germline, CDR1 is SEHNR, CDR2 FQNEAQ (reference sequence). The CDR3 sequence is 15 residues long. CDR3 amino acids: CASSSNRGQPEKLFF. CDR3 DNA: TGTGCCAGCAGCTCCAACAGGGGGCAACCGGAAAAACTGTTTTTT.

This clone is a singleton in its sample. The chain carries TRBV11-2 and TRBJ2-7, with 7 bases identical to TRBD2. CDR3 length equals 17 residues. Germline lookup yields CDR1 SGHAT and CDR2 FQNNGV. After removal of 1 base from V and 0 bases from J, the junction contained 9 bases not matched to a gene. In DNA form, the CDR3 reads TGTGCCAGCAGCTTAGCTAGCGGACACCGGAGCTCCTACGAGCAGTACGTC. It encodes CASSLASGHRSSYEQYV.

The count of this clone is one. The chain carries TRBV5-1 and TRBJ1-1; D not resolved. Germline loops: CDR1 SGHRS, CDR2 YFSETQ. Trimming removed 4 bases at V and 4 bases at J, with 17 bases between. The CDR3 covers 15 residues. CDR3 amino acids: CASSPRPQSGTEAFF. The CDR3 nucleotides are TGCGCCAGCAGCCCCCGACCTCAATCGGGCACTGAAGCTTTCTTT.

This chain connects TRBV5-1 to TRBJ2-1; 8 nucleotides line up with TRBD1. This CDR3 comprises 17 residues. V dropped 6 bases and J dropped 9; count of bases not matched to a gene: 20. Germline CDR1 SGHRS, CDR2 YFSETQ. The CDR3 spells CASTSRQGTDLGGEQFF. The DNA for the CDR3 is TGCGCCAGCACCTCAAGACAGGGGACGGATCTTGGTGGTGAGCAGTTCTTC. Combining the CDR3 with reference TRBV5-1 and TRBJ2-1 gives the whole variable domain KAGVTQTPRYLIKTRGQQVTLSCSPISGHRSVSWYQQTPGQGLQFLFEYFSETQRNKGNFPGRFSGRQFSNSRSEMNVSTLELGDSALYLCASTSRQGTDLGGEQFFGPGTRLTVL.